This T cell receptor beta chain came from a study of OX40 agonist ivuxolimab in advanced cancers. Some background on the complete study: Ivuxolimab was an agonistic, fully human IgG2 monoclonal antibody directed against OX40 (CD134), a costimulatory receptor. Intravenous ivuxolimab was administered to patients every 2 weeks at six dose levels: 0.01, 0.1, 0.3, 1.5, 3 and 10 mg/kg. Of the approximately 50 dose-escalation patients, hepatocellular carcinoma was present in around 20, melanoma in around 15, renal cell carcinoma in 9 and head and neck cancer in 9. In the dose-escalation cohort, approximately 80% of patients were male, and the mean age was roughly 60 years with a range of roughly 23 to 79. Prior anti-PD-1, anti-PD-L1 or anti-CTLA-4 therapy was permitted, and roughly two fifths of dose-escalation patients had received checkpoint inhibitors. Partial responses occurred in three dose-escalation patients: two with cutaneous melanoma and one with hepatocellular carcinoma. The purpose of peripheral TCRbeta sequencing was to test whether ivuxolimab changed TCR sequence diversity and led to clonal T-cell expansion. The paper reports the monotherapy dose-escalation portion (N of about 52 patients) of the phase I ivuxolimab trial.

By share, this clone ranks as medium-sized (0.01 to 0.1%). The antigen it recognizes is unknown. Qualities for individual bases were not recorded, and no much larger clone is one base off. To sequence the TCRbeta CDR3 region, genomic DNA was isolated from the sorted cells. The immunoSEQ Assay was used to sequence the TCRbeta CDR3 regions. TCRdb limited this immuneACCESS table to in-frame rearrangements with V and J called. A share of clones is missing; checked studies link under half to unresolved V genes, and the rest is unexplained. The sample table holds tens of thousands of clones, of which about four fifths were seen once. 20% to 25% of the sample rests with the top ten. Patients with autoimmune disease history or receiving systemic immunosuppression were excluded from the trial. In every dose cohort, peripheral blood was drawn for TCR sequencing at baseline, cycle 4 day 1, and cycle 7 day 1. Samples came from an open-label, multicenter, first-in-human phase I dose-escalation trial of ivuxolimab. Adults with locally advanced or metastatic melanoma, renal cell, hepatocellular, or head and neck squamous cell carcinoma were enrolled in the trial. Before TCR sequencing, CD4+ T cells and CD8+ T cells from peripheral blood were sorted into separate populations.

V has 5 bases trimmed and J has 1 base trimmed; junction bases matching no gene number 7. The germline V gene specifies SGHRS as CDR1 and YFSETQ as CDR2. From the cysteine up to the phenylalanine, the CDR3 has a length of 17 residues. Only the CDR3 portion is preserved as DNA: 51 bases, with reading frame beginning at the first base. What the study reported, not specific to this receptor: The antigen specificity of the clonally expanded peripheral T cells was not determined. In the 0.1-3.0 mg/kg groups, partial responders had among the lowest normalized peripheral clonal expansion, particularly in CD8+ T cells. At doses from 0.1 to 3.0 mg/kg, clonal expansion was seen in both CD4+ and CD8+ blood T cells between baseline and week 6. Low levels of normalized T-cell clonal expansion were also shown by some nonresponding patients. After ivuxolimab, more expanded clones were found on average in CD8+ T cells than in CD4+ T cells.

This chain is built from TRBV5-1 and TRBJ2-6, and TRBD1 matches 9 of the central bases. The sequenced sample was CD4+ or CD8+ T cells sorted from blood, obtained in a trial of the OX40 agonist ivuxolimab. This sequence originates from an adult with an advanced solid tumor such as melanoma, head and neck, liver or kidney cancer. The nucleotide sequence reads TGCGCCAGCAGTCCTCGACAGGGGGGTTCTGGGGCCAACGTCCTGACTTTC. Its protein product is CASSPRQGGSGANVLTF.